The 6 T cell receptor beta chains in this list originate from one sample, sequenced in a study of naive and memory T cell subsets. Two oligonucleotides, mixed equimolar, formed the beta constant-region primer covering TRBC1 and TRBC2. Ligated cDNA was amplified by four rounds of PCR with nested alpha and beta constant-region primers and SP2. TCRdb analysed the UMI-ligation and nested PCR reads with MiXCR anew, one entry per CDR3 protein. The table has 95,000 to 150,000 distinct CDR3 sequences, 36% seen once; the top ten hold more than 0.8%. Sequencing was done on a sample of central memory CD4+ T cells from blood. Receptors were obtained from a human donor in good health.

V is TRBV20-1 and J is TRBJ2-5; D is undetermined. The CDR3 is made up of 11 amino acids. Germline CDR1 is DFQATT and CDR2 is SNEGSKA (reference sequence). V lost 6 bases and J lost 2, with 7 bases in between. CDR3 nucleotide sequence: TGCAGTGCCGCGCGACAAGAGACCCAGTACTTC. Amino acids: CSAARQETQYF.

A few counts support this clonotype. The chain has TRBV5-6 and TRBJ2-2; D possibly corresponds to TRBD1 (6 bases). From germline, CDR1 is SGHDT and CDR2 YYEEEE. Trimming stripped 6 bases from V and 5 bases from J, with 11 bases between. This CDR3 is built from 13 residues. CDR3 sequence (DNA): TGTGCCAGCAACAGGGTCCGGACCGGGGAGCTGTTTTTT. It encodes CASNRVRTGELFF.

The chain uses TRBV19 and TRBJ2-1; TRBD1 matches at 12 bases. The length of the CDR3 is 17 residues. The V gene end was trimmed by 6 bases and the J gene end by 5 bases; junction bases not matched to a gene: 11. Germline-derived CDR1 and CDR2 are LNHDA and SQIVND (reference sequence). CDR3 sequence reads: CASSRDRGLRANNEQFF. CDR3 in DNA: TGTGCCAGTAGCCGGGACAGGGGGCTTAGGGCTAACAATGAGCAGTTCTTC.

The chain couples TRBV29-1 to TRBJ1-1; D unclear. The length of the CDR3 is 14 residues. V dropped 6 bases and J dropped 8 bases, with 22 bases sitting between them. Germline V gene sequence: CDR1 SQVTM, CDR2 ANQGSEA. The CDR3 here is CSVTRNDSPSEAFF. In nucleotides, the CDR3 is TGCAGCGTGACTCGTAACGATTCCCCCTCGGAAGCTTTCTTT. Based on the CDR3 plus reference TRBV29-1 and TRBJ1-1, the full variable domain is SAVISQKPSRDICQRGTSLTIQCQVDSQVTMMFWYRQQPGQSLTLIATANQGSEATYESGFVIDKFPISRPNLTFSTLTVSNMSPEDSSIYLCSVTRNDSPSEAFFGQGTRLTVV.

This clonotype was counted between two and nine times. This sequence joins TRBV6-5 and TRBJ2-1; TRBD2 agrees at 7 bases. V gave up 6 bases and J gave up 3 bases; unmatched junction bases: 5. The CDR3 is 14 residues long. CDR1 and CDR2 (germline): MNHEY, SVGAGI. CDR3 sequence: CASRDGGNYNEQFF. Here the CDR3 DNA reads TGTGCCAGCAGAGACGGGGGGAACTACAATGAGCAGTTCTTC.

V gene TRBV28 combines with J gene TRBJ2-3; TRBD2 is a possible D gene (5 bases). This CDR3 contains 14 residues. Trimming cost V 5 bases and J 5 bases, with 14 bases left between them. Germline assignment: CDR1 MDHEN and CDR2 SYDVKM. CDR3 protein: CASSAASPKDTQYF. CDR3 nucleotides: TGTGCCAGCAGTGCGGCTAGCCCGAAAGATACGCAGTATTTT.